This record concerns one T cell receptor (beta chain) sequence. Which antigen it targets is not known. The record has no base qualities; no much larger clone is one base away. Libraries were made using 5' RACE. TCRdb lists the instrument as Illumina HiSeq 2500. A second PCR of roughly 7 to 11 cycles was performed with a sample-barcoded 5' primer and a J-beta primer mix. A template-switch 5' adaptor carrying 12 random nucleotides introduced a unique molecular identifier onto each TCR beta cDNA molecule. At least 2.5 million CDR3-containing paired-end reads were obtained from each sample. The Mint cDNA synthesis kit, primed by a TRBC-specific oligonucleotide, was used to synthesize first-strand cDNA from all RNA. After uracil-DNA glycosylase treatment, a first 18-cycle PCR used universal primers M1SS and BC2_uni_R on all cDNA. The original methods were these. For normalization, 1 million high-quality reads, each with a distinct molecular identifier, were randomly selected from each sample. Reads sharing molecular identifiers were discarded rather than binned into consensus sequences. MiTCR, with a Q25 quality threshold and the strictest error-elimination algorithm, was used for CDR3 identification, clonotype clustering and error correction. A nonparametric unseen species model using Euler transformation provided a lower-bound estimate of total TCR beta diversity. In-frame beta chains were kept once TCRdb had trimmed the public reads at Q25 with fastp and called clones with MiXCR. Duplicate CDR3 protein sequences are folded into a single record with the most common DNA and genes. The V and J calls come from TCRdb's annotation, not from the publication. The sample includes roughly 800,000 distinct CDR3 sequences, with 58% observed a single time. Approximately 20% of the sample belongs to the ten largest clones.

The CDR3 sequence holds 14 residues, the cysteine and phenylalanine included. The only DNA kept is the CDR3, 42 bases in frame from the first base. The sample comes from a study of blood T cells in healthy people across ages (dated by TCRdb to 2015 to 2017). Broadly, across the study: Template switching captured roughly one uniquely barcoded TCR beta cDNA molecule per two T cells in model experiments. Donors were grouped into four age groups: young (average roughly 17 years), middle-aged (about 40), aged (about 60) and long-lived (about 89). To avoid experimental bias, donors of different ages were spread randomly across the sequencing lanes. For two donors (one aged 18 to 30 and one aged 80 or older), the study analyzed two additional independent replicas of 1 million unique cDNA reads from the same blood draw. The study measured age-related changes in TCR beta repertoire diversity using deep sequencing normalized with unique cDNA molecular identifiers.

The approximately 40 donors, aged 6 to 90 years, were systemically healthy Caucasian individuals from Russia. About 9.6 milliliters of peripheral blood were collected from each donor into EDTA-treated Vacutainer tubes. Ficoll-Paque density-gradient centrifugation was used to isolate PBMCs, with at least 6 million obtained per sample. Total RNA was extracted from PBMCs with Trizol reagent, with at least 5 micrograms obtained per sample. For every donor, an aliquot of PBMCs went through flow cytometry to measure the percentages of naive CD45RAhigh/CD27high T cells. Broader findings and caveats from the paper: Estimates of total diversity based on one million sequenced T cells were considered lower bounds and underestimates. The CMV infection status of donors was not known, potentially confounding age-related changes in expanded clonotypes. Since profiling was done on bulk unsorted PBMCs, naive and antigen-experienced compartments could not be conclusively compared. Compared with the aged group, the long-lived group had more naive CD4+ T cells, fewer expanded clones and increased TCR diversity, a pattern suggesting age selection. As age increased, observed TCR beta diversity per million T cells dropped in a roughly linear way, and a significant reduction was already evident by age 40. The percentage of naive T cells measured by flow cytometry correlated strongly with observed TCR beta diversity.

The sequenced sample was blood. The TCR sequence derives from a man aged 25-40 years in good health. Recombination linked TRBV21-1 to TRBJ2-5; TRBD2, the D gene given by the table, was not confirmed from the DNA. TRBV21-1 is recorded as a pseudogene. This receptor carries the CDR3 CASRRAPRLETQYF. The DNA is as follows: TGTGCCAGCAGACGGGCCCCAAGGCTGGAGACCCAGTACTTC.